The present TCR beta chain was sequenced within a study of blood T cell repertoires in COVID-19 (dated by TCRdb to about 2020). Study-wide context: Samples covering the acute and convalescent phases of COVID-19 were provided by collaborators in the United States, Italy and Spain. The material from the prospective study consisted of cDNA or gDNA derived from T cells, B-cell-depleted T cells, or PBMCs. Deeply sampled blood TCRbeta repertoires from subjects exposed to, actively infected with, or recovered from COVID-19 were included in the dataset. A freely available public database, intended as a resource for researchers studying the immune response to SARS-CoV-2, is where the repertoires were released. Samples came from the ongoing ImmuneRACE study (first 160 participants) plus 1,254 subjects from 6 global collaborators. The sample metadata nearly always contained a de-identified subject ID, COVID-19 status, age in years and sex. Where available, HLA class I and class II types were obtained from metadata supplied by the sample provider rather than from assay-based typing.

CDR1 and CDR2 were assigned from the germline V gene as SGHTA and FQGTGA. The V end gives up 0 bases and the J end 2 bases, leaving 5 bases in the junction not matched to a gene. The CDR3 starts with the cysteine, ends with the phenylalanine, and has 18 residues. Here the CDR3 DNA is all that survives: 54 bases in frame from base 1. Whole blood was collected in K2EDTA tubes by collaborating institutions according to the institutions' own protocols. For TCRbeta analysis, collaborator samples were shipped as frozen whole blood, as isolated PBMCs, or as DNA extracted from either sample type. The investigation overall reported the following: The quantity of clinical and demographic metadata differed by source and by participant and was supplied without curation.

TCRbeta CDR3 regions were amplified from genomic DNA by means of the immunoSEQ Assay, a bias-controlled multiplex PCR. The study's own analysis went as follows. Nucleated cell counts per sample were estimated from amplification of reference gene primers within the assay. To quantify the absolute abundance of each unique TCRbeta CDR3 rearrangement, sequence reads were collapsed and filtered. Productive Simpson clonality was computed per sample as the square root of Simpson's diversity index over productive rearrangements. Entries here come from immuneACCESS through TCRdb and include only in-frame sequences with V and J called. Some clones fail to appear in such tables; in the studies checked, an unresolved V gene covers under half of the shortfall, and the cause of the remainder is unknown. V, J and clone size are taken as reported in that table, and D and trimming were inferred from the DNA itself. This sample gives approximately 120,000 clones in total; more than 80% of them show up just once. 4.3% of the sample comes from the top ten.

About this clone: Its target antigen remains unknown. Per-nucleotide qualities are absent, and no much larger clonotype sits a single base away.

The specimen was peripheral blood. Recombination joined TRBV7-3 with TRBJ2-6, with TRBD1 identical over 9 junction bases. This TCR was recovered from a human donor in a cohort sampled during active COVID-19. CDR3 sequence: CASSLTGTGNPGANVLTF. The bases are TGTGCCAGCAGCTTAACCGGGACAGGGAACCCTGGGGCCAACGTCCTGACTTTC.